The source of this TCR beta chain is a study of T-cell memory formation after mild COVID-19. Regarding the study as a whole: From day 15 to 85, contracting clones were balanced between CD4 and CD8, whereas later expanders leaned toward CD4+. Pre-infection memory held some responding clones, suggesting pre-existing cross-reactive T cells responded.

This clonotype was seen more than once but under ten times. What it binds is not known. Germline CDR1 is KGHDR and CDR2 is SFDVKD. CDR3 length equals 18 residues. V shed 3 bases and J 5 bases; nucleotides not matched to a gene: 7. Constant-segment primers served in 5'RACE that generated TCR alpha and TCR beta cDNA libraries bearing sample barcodes and UMIs. One entry per CDR3 protein, called by TCRdb with MiXCR from the 5' RACE reads. This table holds fewer than 450,000 distinct CDR3 sequences, more than 20% found once. Sequencing used PBMCs or a T cell subset sorted from them (not recorded which). The chain couples TRBV24-1 to TRBJ2-1; 15 bases are shared with TRBD2. The sequence came from an adult woman who had mild COVID-19 (a few samples of this study predate the infection). Cell type and time point are not known. For the CDR3, the DNA is TGTGCCACCAGTGATCCGGGGACTAGCGGGGGGTTCGACAATGAGCAGTTCTTC. Amino acids: CATSDPGTSGGFDNEQFF.